These 5 T cell receptor beta chains share one sample of origin, sequenced in a study of T cell repertoires in cytomegalovirus infection (dated by TCRdb to the late 2010s). The instrument given in TCRdb is Illumina HiSeq 1500. TCRdb itself trimmed the public reads at Q25 with fastp, ran MiXCR and retained productive beta chains. Identical CDR3 proteins give one entry, which carries the most common genes and DNA. Here the sample has almost 300,000 distinct CDR3 sequences; about 9.2% occur a single time. The ten largest clones take up over 2.5% of the sample. The sample was PBMCs. These receptors came from a human donor in good health (CMV status not recorded). Some clones in this sample may be carry-over from other donors' samples.

V usage is TRBV19 and J usage is TRBJ1-3, with D unresolved. Looked up from germline, CDR1 is LNHDA and CDR2 is SQIVND (reference sequence). The CDR3 is made up of 15 amino acids. Between the trimmed V and J ends, which lost 5 bases and 2 bases, there was a span of 13 bases. The CDR3 is CASSDRVAPGNTIYF. In nucleotides, the CDR3 is TGTGCCAGTAGTGATCGGGTGGCGCCTGGAAACACCATATATTTT.

At least ten counts were recorded for this clonotype. The chain uses TRBV6-1 and TRBJ1-1, with 7 bases fitting TRBD1. V was clipped by 5 bases and J by 7 bases; unmatched bases: 7. Looked up from germline, CDR1 is MNHNS and CDR2 is SASEGT. The length of the CDR3 is 13 residues. In DNA, the CDR3 is TGTGCCAGCAGTTGGGGGGGACAGATTGAAGCTTTCTTT. Its protein is CASSWGGQIEAFF.

The sample holds many counts of this clonotype. V usage is TRBV7-2 and J usage is TRBJ1-1; maybe TRBD1 (5 bases). V was cut by 6 bases and J by 5 bases, with 16 bases left in between. Germline CDR1 is SGHTA and CDR2 is FQGNSA. This CDR3 is built from 14 residues. CDR3 in amino acids: CASSPGGPRTEAFF. The CDR3 DNA sequence: TGTGCCAGCAGTCCCGGGGGACCGAGGACTGAAGCTTTCTTT.

The rearrangement uses TRBV28 and TRBJ2-3; D uncertain. Trimming shortened V by 0 bases and J by 3 bases, and 7 bases separated the two germline ends. Germline V gives CDR1 MDHEN, CDR2 SYDVKM. This CDR3 contains 14 residues. CDR3 sequence: CASSLWPRTDTQYF. The CDR3 DNA sequence: TGTGCCAGCAGTTTATGGCCACGGACAGATACGCAGTATTTT.

The rearrangement uses TRBV10-3 and TRBJ2-3, with a weak D call TRBD2 (5 bases). Germline CDR1 ENHRY, CDR2 SYGVKD. V shed 11 bases and J shed 3 bases, with 12 bases lying between them. There are 12 residues in the CDR3. The CDR3 DNA follows: TGTGCCGTTGTTGGGGAGACAGATACGCAGTATTTT. Its protein product is CAVVGETDTQYF.